Listed here are 24 T cell receptor beta chains from one sample, sequenced in a study of beta chain features in type 1 diabetes. Investigators reverse transcribed all isolated RNA, so they sequenced expressed TCRB transcripts. TCRdb keeps only in-frame clones here, not all; method: immunoSEQ multiplex PCR. The sample consists of under 900,000 clones, about a sixth of them appearing once. The sample comprised naive CD4+ T cells from blood. Every receptor here comes from a woman aged 18-29 years in good health.

This clone was found a few times. The chain is built from TRBV2 and TRBJ2-7, with D hard to call. Trimming removed 4 bases from V and 3 bases from J, with 4 bases in between. The germline V gene encodes CDR1 SNHLY and CDR2 FYNNEI. The CDR3 has 11 amino acids. CDR3 nucleotides: TGTGCCAGCAGTGCGTTCTACGAGCAGTACTTC. It codes for CASSAFYEQYF.

This clone was counted only a few times. The chain recombines TRBV28 with TRBJ1-4; 10 positions agree with TRBD1. This CDR3 region has 14 residues. J gave up 7 bases and V 4 bases, and 3 bases lay outside the gene matches. Germline assignment: CDR1 MDHEN and CDR2 SYDVKM. The CDR3 loop is CASSSGTGVEKLFF. The CDR3 DNA reads TGTGCCAGCAGTTCCGGGACAGGGGTTGAAAAACTGTTTTTT.

The chain combines TRBV5-4 with TRBJ2-1; 7 positions agree with TRBD2. CDR1 is SGHNT, CDR2 YYREEE, per germline (reference sequence). The CDR3 consists of 14 residues. Trimming cost V 1 base and J 5 bases; bases outside gene matches: 3. CDR3 bases: TGTGCCAGCAGCTTGAAGGGAGGGAACAATGAGCAGTTCTTC. Encoded protein: CASSLKGGNNEQFF.

This clone has only a few counts. The rearrangement joins TRBV6-6 to TRBJ2-7; D gene ambiguous. V was shortened by 6 bases and J by 6 bases, with 12 bases between the two germline ends. Germline V gene data show CDR1 as MNHNY and CDR2 as SVGAGI (reference sequence). The CDR3 is made up of 12 amino acids. The CDR3, as DNA: TGTGCCAGCAGCCCCGTTGCCCTCGAGCAGTACTTC. Its protein product is CASSPVALEQYF.

This clone was found a few times. The rearrangement joins TRBV15 to TRBJ2-3, with D possibly matching TRBD2 (5 bases). In germline, CDR1 is LNHNV, CDR2 YYDKDF (reference sequence). V gave up 1 base and J gave up 6 bases, with 17 bases separating them. This CDR3 comprises 16 residues. CDR3 sequence: CATSRATRSLRDTQYF. The DNA of the CDR3 is TGTGCCACCAGCAGAGCCACTAGGAGCCTAAGGGATACGCAGTATTTT.

This clone has more than one count but fewer than ten. This chain uses TRBV27 with TRBJ1-5; D unclear. CDR1 is MNHEY and CDR2 is SMNVEV in the germline V gene (reference sequence). The V gene lost 2 bases and the J gene lost 6 bases, with 5 bases spanning the gap. This CDR3 comprises 12 residues. The CDR3 here is CASSLIGQPQHF. CDR3 nucleotide sequence: TGTGCCAGCAGTTTAATTGGTCAGCCCCAGCATTTT.

This sequence joins TRBV7-2 and TRBJ2-5; 11 positions match TRBD2. Germline loops: CDR1 SGHTA, CDR2 FQGNSA. J lost 5 bases, V lost 2 bases, and 1 base had no gene match. The CDR3 runs to 14 residues. The CDR3 sequence is CASSLRTSGETQYF. Written as DNA, the CDR3 is TGTGCCAGCAGCTTACGGACTAGCGGGGAGACCCAGTACTTC.

The sample holds a few counts of this clone. V and J are TRBV23-1 and TRBJ2-7; TRBD1 matches 8 bases. TRBV23-1 is annotated as an ORF whose role is uncertain. The CDR3 covers 16 residues. Trimming cost V 0 bases and J 6 bases; bases outside gene matches: 10. Here the CDR3 reads CASSQSRGPLTSEQYF. Here the CDR3 DNA reads TGCGCCAGCAGTCAATCCAGGGGGCCTCTAACTAGCGAGCAGTACTTC.

This clone was counted only a few times. V gene TRBV11-2 combines with J gene TRBJ1-3, with D unresolved. Germline V gene sequence: CDR1 SGHAT, CDR2 FQNNGV. Trimming pared 5 bases from V and 0 bases from J, leaving 11 bases between. This CDR3 has 15 amino acids. The CDR3 DNA reads TGTGCCAGCAGCCCCTGGACCGTCTCTGGAAACACCATATATTTT. This codes for CASSPWTVSGNTIYF.

This clone showed up just a few times. This chain connects TRBV7-2 to TRBJ2-4; D is tentatively TRBD1 or TRBD2 (6 bases each). Trimming stripped 5 bases from V and 0 bases from J, with 8 bases between. Germline CDR1 SGHTA, CDR2 FQGNSA. This CDR3 region has 14 residues. As DNA, the CDR3 is TGTGCCAGCAGCCGGGGGCTAGCCAAAAACATTCAGTACTTC. Translation gives CASSRGLAKNIQYF.

The chain is built from TRBV11-1 and TRBJ2-1; possibly TRBD2 for D (6 bases). There are 14 residues in the CDR3. Trimming pared 5 bases from V and 4 bases from J, leaving 12 bases between. CDR1 is SGHAT and CDR2 is FQDESV in the germline V gene (reference sequence). As DNA, the CDR3 is TGTGCCAGCAGCCCAGGGAGGAAGTACAATGAGCAGTTCTTC. Translated, it gives CASSPGRKYNEQFF.

This clone came up a few times. V gene TRBV11-2 combines with J gene TRBJ2-7; 13 bases agree with TRBD2. CDR1 SGHAT and CDR2 FQNNGV come from the germline V gene. The CDR3 spans 15 residues. V trimming: 3 bases; J trimming: 7 bases; junction bases outside the gene matches: 6. CDR3 in amino acids: CASSFWTSGSWEQYF. CDR3 nucleotide sequence: TGTGCCAGCAGCTTCTGGACTAGCGGGAGCTGGGAGCAGTACTTC.

This chain connects TRBV5-6 to TRBJ2-7; D is undetermined. This CDR3 has 14 residues. V was shortened by 2 bases and J by 2 bases, with 11 bases between the two germline ends. Germline assignment: CDR1 SGHDT and CDR2 YYEEEE. The CDR3 nucleotides read TGTGCCAGCAGCTTAGGACGGGCTACCTACGAGCAGTACTTC. Protein: CASSLGRATYEQYF.

This clone has only one observation. The rearrangement uses TRBV5-1 and TRBJ2-1; 8 bases are a match to TRBD2. Per the germline V gene, CDR1 is SGHRS and CDR2 is YFSETQ. CDR3 length: 13 amino acids. J lost 6 bases, V lost 4 bases, and 3 bases had no gene match. Here the CDR3 reads CASSVGLVNEQFF. CDR3 in DNA: TGCGCCAGCAGCGTGGGACTAGTCAATGAGCAGTTCTTC.

This clone came up a few times. The chain uses TRBV25-1 and TRBJ1-5, with 7 bases aligning to TRBD1. The germline V gene has CDR1 MGHDK and CDR2 SYGVNS. This CDR3 has 15 residues. After removal of 4 bases from V and 1 base from J, the junction contained 4 bases not matched to a gene. The CDR3 protein is CASSGLTGSNQPQHF. DNA of the CDR3: TGTGCCAGCAGTGGGTTGACAGGGAGCAATCAGCCCCAGCATTTT.

This clone was observed a handful of times. The chain carries TRBV4-1 and TRBJ2-7; D unresolved. The CDR3 contains 15 residues. V was trimmed by 1 base and J by 2 bases, leaving 12 bases between them. Germline CDR1 is MGHRA and CDR2 is YSYEKL. The CDR3 DNA reads TGCGCCAGCAGCCAAGCCCCGTCCCGAGCCTACGAGCAGTACTTC. Amino acid sequence: CASSQAPSRAYEQYF.

This clone was seen a few times. The V gene is TRBV28, the J gene TRBJ1-5; TRBD1 agrees at 7 bases. There are 17 residues in the CDR3. V trimming: 6 bases; J trimming: 2 bases; junction bases outside the gene matches: 13. The germline V gene has CDR1 MDHEN and CDR2 SYDVKM. The CDR3: CASRELGTEMGNQPQHF. CDR3 bases: TGTGCCAGCAGAGAACTAGGGACAGAAATGGGCAATCAGCCCCAGCATTTT.

J is TRBJ2-4 and V is TRBV27; D is perhaps TRBD1 (5 bases). Trimming took off 3 bases at V and 4 bases at J, with 7 bases between the two ends. This CDR3 region has 13 residues. Germline-derived CDR1 and CDR2 are MNHEY and SMNVEV (reference sequence). The CDR3 DNA reads as TGTGCCAGCAGTTTGTCAGGGAAAAACATTCAGTACTTC. This sequence encodes CASSLSGKNIQYF.

V and J are TRBV15 and TRBJ2-5; TRBD1 is a possible D gene (6 bases). V lost 9 bases to trimming and J lost 4 bases, with 30 bases between them. Germline V CDR1 and CDR2: LNHNV, YYDKDF (reference sequence). This CDR3 has 18 amino acids. The chain's CDR3 is CATRRSGTRYLGGETQYF. DNA of the CDR3: TGTGCCACTCGGAGGTCCGGGACAAGATACCTGGGTGGAGAGACCCAGTACTTC. Full variable domain (rest looked up from reference TRBV15 and TRBJ2-5): DAMVIQNPRYQVTQFGKPVTLSCSQTLNHNVMYWYQQKSSQAPKLLFHYYDKDFNNEADTPDNFQSRRPNTSFCFLDIRSPGLGDTAMYLCATRRSGTRYLGGETQYFGPGTRLLVL.

This clone turned up a few times. The V call is TRBV18, the J call TRBJ2-7, with TRBD1 as a possible D gene (6 bases). This CDR3 spans 15 amino acids. Germline loops: CDR1 KGHSH, CDR2 LQKENI. V lost 5 bases and J lost 2, with 16 bases in between. The CDR3 region has the DNA TGTGCCAGCTCATCCACGACAGGCTCGGCCTACGAGCAGTACTTC. This encodes CASSSTTGSAYEQYF.

This clone was seen a handful of times. The genes are TRBV10-3 and TRBJ2-7, with 10 bases identical to TRBD1. V shed 6 bases, J shed 3 bases, and the junction held 2 bases outside the gene matches. CDR3 length equals 13 residues. CDR1 ENHRY and CDR2 SYGVKD come from the germline V gene. CDR3 sequence (DNA): TGTGCCATCAGGGGACAGGGGCGCTACGAGCAGTACTTC. Encoded protein: CAIRGQGRYEQYF.

This clone was seen a handful of times. The chain has TRBV10-2 and TRBJ2-6; 7 nucleotides line up with TRBD1. The CDR3 covers 14 residues. V gave up 10 bases and J gave up 1 base; unmatched junction bases: 4. Germline V gene sequence: CDR1 WSHSY, CDR2 SAAADI. In nucleotides, the CDR3 is TGCGCCACCAAGGGACAGTCTGGGGCCAACGTCCTGACTTTC. Translated, it gives CATKGQSGANVLTF.

The chain joins TRBV7-3 to TRBJ2-1, with 7 bases that match TRBD2. V was pared by 2 bases and J by 2 bases, with 3 bases of the junction left unmatched. This CDR3 region has 15 residues. Germline CDR1 SGHTA, CDR2 FQGTGA. The CDR3 spells CASSLGGSPYNEQFF. The CDR3 DNA is TGTGCCAGCAGCTTAGGCGGGAGTCCCTACAATGAGCAGTTCTTC.

This clone was seen at least ten times. The CDR3 protein is CAISPIGYSGANVLTF. CDR3 nucleotide sequence: TGTGCCATCAGTCCAATAGGGTATTCTGGGGCCAACGTCCTGACTTTC. This sequence joins TRBV10-3 and TRBJ2-6; no clear D. V shed 5 bases and J shed 1 base, with 12 bases lying between them. The CDR3 runs 16 residues. The germline V gene encodes CDR1 ENHRY and CDR2 SYGVKD.